These 5 T cell receptor beta chains share one sample of origin, sequenced in a study of neurological immune-mediated disorders. MiXCR, applied by TCRdb to the 5' RACE reads, yields one record per CDR3 protein. This table holds 45,000 to 55,000 distinct CDR3 sequences, around 4% found once. Input material: PBMCs. These receptors were obtained from a man in his 60s with multiple sclerosis.

This clonotype was seen repeatedly, ten times or more. The genes are TRBV12-3 or TRBV12-4 and TRBJ1-6, with 8 bases identical to TRBD1. The V and J ends lost 5 bases and 7 bases, in that order; junction bases with no gene match: 7. The CDR3 is made up of 15 amino acids. The CDR3 is CASSPTGALNSPLHF. DNA for the CDR3: TGTGCCAGCAGTCCGACAGGGGCTCTCAATTCACCCCTCCACTTT.

This clonotype has at least ten counts. V usage is TRBV20-1 and J usage is TRBJ1-5; D gene ambiguous. Germline CDR1 and CDR2: DFQATT and SNEGSKA (reference sequence). V was pared by 0 bases and J by 0 bases, with 0 bases between. The CDR3 runs to 12 residues. CDR3 amino acids: CSARDSNQPQHF. For the CDR3, the DNA is TGCAGTGCTAGAGATAGCAATCAGCCCCAGCATTTT.

The CDR3 nucleotides read TGTGCCACCAGTGGCGGGAGGTTGACAGATACGCAGTATTTT. It codes for CATSGGRLTDTQYF. V is TRBV24-1 and J is TRBJ2-3; 8 bases are a match to TRBD2. The CDR3 covers 14 residues. The V segment lost 5 bases and the J segment 3 bases; nucleotides outside the gene matches: 3. Germline V gene sequence: CDR1 KGHDR, CDR2 SFDVKD.

This clonotype was detected a few times. The CDR3 protein is CASSLEGSYNEQFF. In nucleotides, the CDR3 is TGCGCCAGCAGCTTGGAAGGCTCCTACAATGAGCAGTTCTTC. The chain employs TRBV5-1 and TRBJ2-1, with D uncertain. Trimming cost V 0 bases and J 0 bases, with 4 bases left between them. The CDR3 is made up of 14 amino acids. CDR1 and CDR2 (germline): SGHRS, YFSETQ.

This clonotype showed up many times. CDR3 loop: CASSKKDEQYF. DNA for the CDR3: TGTGCCAGCTCAAAAAAGGACGAGCAGTACTTC. The rearrangement links TRBV18 to TRBJ2-7, with D uncertain. Germline-derived CDR1 and CDR2 are KGHSH and LQKENI. The length of the CDR3 is 11 residues. V lost 5 bases, J lost 5 bases, and 7 bases lay in between.